The TCR beta chain under discussion was sequenced for a study of blood T cell repertoires in COVID-19 (dated by TCRdb to 2020 to 2022). General notes on the study: Collaborator samples came from the United States, Italy and Spain and covered acute and convalescent phases of COVID-19. Where HLA class I and class II types were available, the types were taken from metadata supplied by the sample provider, not from assay-based typing. A freely available public database, intended as a resource for researchers studying the immune response to SARS-CoV-2, is where the repertoires were released. The samples were drawn from the first 160 participants of the ongoing ImmuneRACE study and from 1,200 or so subjects provided by 6 global collaborators. The material from the prospective study consisted of cDNA or gDNA derived from T cells, B-cell-depleted T cells, or PBMCs. Sample metadata almost always included a de-identified subject ID, COVID-19 status, age in years and sex. Deeply sampled blood TCRbeta repertoires from subjects exposed to, actively infected with, or recovered from COVID-19 were included in the dataset.

Overall study results and their limits: The quantity of clinical and demographic metadata differed by source and by participant and was supplied without curation.

The CDR3 numbers 18 residues from cysteine through phenylalanine. The kept DNA is CDR3 alone, 54 bases in frame from the first base. Points on this clone: Its antigen remains unidentified. Base qualities were left out, and no much larger clone turns up one base away.

TCRbeta CDR3 regions were amplified from genomic DNA by means of the immunoSEQ Assay, a bias-controlled multiplex PCR. Processing in the source paper ran as follows. The number of nucleated cells in each sample was estimated from the amplification of reference gene primers within the assay. Sequence reads were collapsed and filtered to measure the absolute abundance of every unique TCRbeta CDR3 rearrangement. For each sample, productive Simpson clonality was calculated by taking the square root of Simpson's diversity index across productive rearrangements. TCRdb's version of the immuneACCESS table is confined to in-frame rearrangements and falls short of the full clone set. An unresolved V gene accounts for under half of the shortfall where checked; the remainder is of unknown origin. V and J calls and clone size are those listed in that table; D and trimming were worked out from the DNA. The sample table lists just over 35,000 clones, 81% of them with a count of one. Clones ranked in the top ten supply about 45% of the sample.

Whole blood was collected in K2EDTA tubes by collaborating institutions according to the institutions' own protocols. Collaborator samples were shipped for TCRbeta analysis as frozen whole blood, isolated PBMCs, or DNA extracted from either sample type. Material for sequencing was peripheral blood. The origin of this receptor is a human donor in a cohort sampled during active or convalescent COVID-19. The donor label of this sample is uncertain. The V and J segments used are TRBV21-1 and TRBJ2-3; the table's D call of TRBD2 was not tested on the DNA. TRBV21-1 is reported as a pseudogene. The nucleotide sequence is given as TGTGCCAGCAGCATCACTAGCGGTTTGCAACCAAGCACAGATACGCAGTATTTT. Its protein is CASSITSGLQPSTDTQYF.